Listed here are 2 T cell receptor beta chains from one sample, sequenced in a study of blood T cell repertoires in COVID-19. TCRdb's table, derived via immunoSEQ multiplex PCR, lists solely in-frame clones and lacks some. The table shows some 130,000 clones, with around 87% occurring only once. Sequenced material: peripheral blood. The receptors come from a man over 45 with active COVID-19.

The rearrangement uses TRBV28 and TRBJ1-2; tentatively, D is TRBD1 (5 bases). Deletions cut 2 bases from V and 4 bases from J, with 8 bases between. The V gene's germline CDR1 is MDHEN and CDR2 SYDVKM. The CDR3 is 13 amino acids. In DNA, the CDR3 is TGTGCCAGCAGTTTAGGGGGGACCTATGGCTACACCTTC. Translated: CASSLGGTYGYTF.

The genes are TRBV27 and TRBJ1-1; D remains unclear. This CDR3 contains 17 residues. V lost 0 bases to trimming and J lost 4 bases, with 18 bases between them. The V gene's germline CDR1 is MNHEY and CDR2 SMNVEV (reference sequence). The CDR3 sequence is CASSLSASPRRGTEAFF. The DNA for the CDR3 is TGTGCCAGCAGTTTATCGGCCAGCCCCCGCCGCGGCACTGAAGCTTTCTTT.